Below, 22 T cell receptor beta chains from the same sample are listed, as sequenced in a study of CD8 T cells in Susac syndrome. With random hexamers, reverse transcription was performed on about 0.5 to 1 ug of RNA. TCRdb re-derived calls from the immunoSEQ multiplex PCR reads in MiXCR, one entry per CDR3 protein. Among some 300,000 distinct CDR3 sequences listed, 65% to 90% were seen once. The sequencing input was CD8+ T cells from PBMCs. The receptor source for this set is a human donor with multiple sclerosis.

This clonotype was counted a single time. This chain uses TRBV25-1 with TRBJ2-1, with 8 bases matching TRBD2. The CDR3 covers 14 residues. The junction had 1 base not matched to a gene; V was cut back by 4 bases and J by 2 bases. The germline gives CDR1 MGHDK, CDR2 SYGVNS. In DNA form, the CDR3 reads TGTGCCAGCAGTGCGGGGGGGGCCTACAATGAGCAGTTCTTC. This codes for CASSAGGAYNEQFF.

This chain uses TRBV7-2 with TRBJ1-1; D might be TRBD1 (5 bases). Trimming shortened V by 4 bases and J by 3 bases, and 21 bases separated the two germline ends. Germline V gene data show CDR1 as SGHTA and CDR2 as FQGNSA. The CDR3 length is 17 residues. The CDR3 DNA is TGTGCCAGCAGCTCCCCGGGACTTCGGAGCGGGGACACTGAAGCTTTCTTT. Its translation is CASSSPGLRSGDTEAFF. Full variable domain (remainder filled in from reference TRBV7-2 and TRBJ1-1): GAGVSQSPSNKVTEKGKDVELRCDPISGHTALYWYRQSLGQGLEFLIYFQGNSAPDKSGLPSDRFSAERTGGSVSTLTIQRTQQEDSAVYLCASSSPGLRSGDTEAFFGQGTRLTVV.

The chain joins TRBV20-1 to TRBJ2-2; possible D gene TRBD2, 6 bases. CDR3 length: 16 amino acids. The germline V gene has CDR1 DFQATT and CDR2 SNEGSKA (reference sequence). The germline V and J ends were trimmed by 0 bases and 1 base, with 12 bases remaining between them. CDR3 nucleotide sequence: TGCAGTGCTAGAGACCGGGTAGCGGAGAACACCGGGGAGCTGTTTTTT. The encoded protein is CSARDRVAENTGELFF.

The chain joins TRBV7-9 to TRBJ1-2; D is uncertain. Germline CDR1 SEHNR, CDR2 FQNEAQ (reference sequence). The V end was cut by 3 bases, the J end by 8 bases, with 28 bases between. This CDR3 comprises 18 residues. The CDR3 region is CASSFSPTGPLVFRGYTF. In DNA, the CDR3 is TGTGCCAGCAGCTTTTCCCCGACCGGACCTTTAGTCTTTCGGGGCTACACCTTC.

V gene TRBV7-8 combines with J gene TRBJ2-7; 12 bases agree with TRBD1. CDR3 size: 17 residues. Germline CDR1 is SGHVS and CDR2 is FQNEAQ. The ends lost 4 bases at V and 5 bases at J; junction bases unmatched: 12. Written as DNA, the CDR3 is TGTGCCAGCAGCTCCGGGACAGGGGGCCGGTTTTTCGACGAGCAGTACTTC. Translated, it gives CASSSGTGGRFFDEQYF.

This clonotype was counted between two and nine times. A read error may account for a junction end that differs from germline. The chain is built from TRBV9 and TRBJ2-6; the match to TRBD1 covers 8 bases. This CDR3 is 15 amino acids long. Germline V gives CDR1 SGDLS, CDR2 YYNGEE. CDR3 bases: TGTGCCAGCAGCCCCTTTTTAACAGGGGGCAACGTCCTGACTTTC. It encodes CASSPFLTGGNVLTF.

A remark on this clonotype: The junction departs from the called germline gene at one end, perhaps through a read error. The chain couples TRBV29-1 to TRBJ2-7; D ambiguous. The CDR3 loop spans 12 amino acids. Germline V gene data show CDR1 as SQVTM and CDR2 as ANQGSEA. CDR3 bases: TGCAGCGTTGAGGGCCAGAGTTACGGGCAGTACTTC. Translating it yields CSVEGQSYGQYF.

In DNA form, the CDR3 reads TGTGCCAGCAGTATAACAGGGAGTGGGCCCATGAACACTGAAGCTTTCTTT. It codes for CASSITGSGPMNTEAFF. V is TRBV6-1 and J is TRBJ1-1, with D perhaps TRBD1 (6 bases). The CDR3 extends over 17 amino acids. Per germline, CDR1 MNHNS and CDR2 SASEGT. Trimming removed 5 bases from V and 0 bases from J, with 19 bases in between.

CDR3 sequence (DNA): TGCAGTGCTAGAGATGTTCAGGGATTGACCGGGGAGCTGTTTTTT. Translating gives CSARDVQGLTGELFF. This chain uses TRBV20-1 with TRBJ2-2; a possible D gene is TRBD1 (5 bases). This CDR3 has 15 residues. Germline V gene data show CDR1 as DFQATT and CDR2 as SNEGSKA (reference sequence). With 0 bases removed from V and 5 bases from J, the gap between germline ends came to 13 bases.

The rearrangement links TRBV10-3 to TRBJ1-4; D remains ambiguous. V lost 0 bases, J lost 4 bases, and 9 bases lay in between. The CDR3 has 15 amino acids. The germline CDR1 and CDR2 sequences are ENHRY and SYGVKD. CDR3 coding DNA: TGTGCCATCAGTGAGTCGAACAGCATTAATGAAAAACTGTTTTTT. This codes for CAISESNSINEKLFF.

The chain uses TRBV27 and TRBJ2-3; the match to TRBD2 covers 11 bases. There are 17 residues in the CDR3. V gave up 4 bases and J gave up 0 bases; unmatched junction bases: 6. CDR1 is MNHEY, CDR2 SMNVEV, per germline (reference sequence). CDR3 sequence: CASSSRTSGLSTDTQYF. The CDR3 region has the DNA TGTGCCAGCAGTTCCCGGACTAGCGGGCTAAGCACAGATACGCAGTATTTT.

V gene TRBV6-1 combines with J gene TRBJ2-1, with unresolved D. Germline V gene sequence: CDR1 MNHNS, CDR2 SASEGT. V lost 8 bases, J lost 9 bases, and 11 bases lay in between. This CDR3 has 11 residues. Here the CDR3 DNA reads TGTGCCAGCTTATACTTTGGTGAGCAGTTCTTC. Translating it yields CASLYFGEQFF.

This chain links TRBV4-1 with TRBJ1-5; no clear D gene. Trimming cost V 0 bases and J 0 bases, with 6 bases left between them. The CDR3 extends over 15 amino acids. CDR1 and CDR2 (germline): MGHRA, YSYEKL. CDR3 nucleotides: TGCGCCAGCAGCCAAGATACGGTTAGCAATCAGCCCCAGCATTTT. Protein: CASSQDTVSNQPQHF.

V is TRBV20-1 and J is TRBJ1-2; D not resolved. The V end lost 8 bases, the J end lost 0 bases, and 13 bases lay between the germline ends. The CDR3 is 13 amino acids. Germline CDR1 reads DFQATT; CDR2 reads SNEGSKA (reference sequence). The CDR3 reads CSIGRASNYGYTF. The CDR3 DNA reads as TGCAGTATTGGACGGGCCTCTAACTATGGCTACACCTTC.

The rearrangement uses TRBV7-9 and TRBJ2-3; unclear D gene. The ends were cut back, 4 bases at V and 4 bases at J, with 6 bases in the middle. The CDR3 has 12 amino acids. CDR1 SEHNR and CDR2 FQNEAQ come from the germline V gene (reference sequence). DNA of the CDR3: TGTGCCAGCAGCTCCCTATCAGATACGCAGTATTTT. It is translated as CASSSLSDTQYF.

The V and J genes are TRBV5-4 and TRBJ1-5, with 10 bases lining up with TRBD1. Germline V gene sequence: CDR1 SGHNT, CDR2 YYREEE (reference sequence). V shed 4 bases, J shed 5 bases, and the junction held 6 bases outside the gene matches. This CDR3 is 15 amino acids long. CDR3 DNA sequence: TGTGCCAGCAGCCGACAGGGGGCAGAGGATCAGCCCCAGCATTTT. Translated: CASSRQGAEDQPQHF.

In its sample, this clonotype was seen a few times. J is TRBJ2-1 and V is TRBV6-1, with 7 bases that match TRBD2. CDR1 and CDR2 from the germline V gene are MNHNS and SASEGT. Trimming cost V 5 bases and J 7 bases; bases outside gene matches: 11. There are 15 residues in the CDR3. The CDR3 loop is CASSLSGGVRNEQFF. For the CDR3, the DNA is TGTGCCAGCAGTCTTTCGGGGGGAGTGAGGAATGAGCAGTTCTTC.

V gene TRBV4-3 combines with J gene TRBJ2-1; TRBD2 aligns across 7 bases. CDR3 length equals 16 residues. Germline V CDR1 and CDR2: LGHNA, YSLEER. Trimming cost V 4 bases and J 3 bases; bases outside gene matches: 9. This chain's CDR3 is CASSPYSSGYYNEQFF. The CDR3 DNA reads TGCGCCAGCAGCCCATATTCTAGCGGATACTACAATGAGCAGTTCTTC.

The chain uses TRBV29-1 and TRBJ1-2; D remains unclear. CDR1 SQVTM and CDR2 ANQGSEA come from the germline V gene. This CDR3 contains 13 residues. V was cut by 2 bases and J by 4 bases, with 11 bases left in between. The CDR3 spells CSVEPADSYGYTF. The CDR3 DNA reads as TGCAGCGTTGAACCCGCGGACTCCTATGGCTACACCTTC.

V usage is TRBV20-1 and J usage is TRBJ2-1; 12 positions agree with TRBD2. CDR1 DFQATT and CDR2 SNEGSKA come from the germline V gene (reference sequence). The CDR3 covers 14 residues. V dropped 5 bases and J dropped 3; count of bases not matched to a gene: 2. The CDR3 region is CSAVTSGGYNEQFF. The CDR3 DNA sequence: TGCAGTGCTGTGACTAGCGGGGGCTACAATGAGCAGTTCTTC.

This chain links TRBV3-1 with TRBJ1-2; D is possibly TRBD1 (5 bases). Trimming pared 2 bases from V and 8 bases from J, leaving 21 bases between. CDR1 is LGHDT and CDR2 is YNNKEL in the germline V gene (reference sequence). The CDR3 runs 16 residues. CDR3 in amino acids: CASSQSDPGTEDGYTF. The CDR3 DNA reads as TGTGCCAGCAGCCAATCAGACCCCGGGACCGAAGACGGCTACACCTTC.

This clonotype occurred a few times. The CDR3 sequence: CASSGTSPYNEQFF. CDR3 nucleotides: TGTGCCAGCAGTGGGACTTCACCCTACAATGAGCAGTTCTTC. The rearrangement joins TRBV27 to TRBJ2-1, with a tentative D call TRBD2 (6 bases). Germline V CDR1 and CDR2: MNHEY, SMNVEV (reference sequence). Trimming removed 5 bases at V and 2 bases at J, with 10 bases between. This CDR3 is built from 14 residues.